These 13 T cell receptor beta chains originate from one sample sequenced in a study of cytomegalovirus exposure and HLA in healthy donors. The table came from immunoSEQ multiplex PCR; TCRdb's copy has only in-frame clones and leaves some out. The top ten clones hold roughly 5.3% of a sample with 110,000 or so clones, around 86% of them seen once. The specimen sequenced was PBMCs. The receptors come from a man between 18 and 29 years old in good health and CMV-seronegative.

The chain uses TRBV27 and TRBJ1-2; a weak D match, TRBD1 (6 bases). The V end lost 7 bases, the J end lost 5 bases, and 11 bases lay between the germline ends. The CDR3 totals 12 residues. Per germline, CDR1 MNHEY and CDR2 SMNVEV (reference sequence). This CDR3 reads CASKQGEYGYTF. CDR3 bases: TGTGCCAGCAAACAGGGCGAATATGGCTACACCTTC.

The J gene is TRBJ2-7, the V gene TRBV6-1; tentative D call: TRBD2 (6 bases). Trimming shortened V by 5 bases and J by 2 bases, and 13 bases separated the two germline ends. This CDR3 is 14 amino acids long. The germline CDR1 and CDR2 sequences are MNHNS and SASEGT. The CDR3 region is CASSWEVTAYEQYF. In DNA, the CDR3 is TGTGCCAGCAGTTGGGAGGTCACGGCCTACGAGCAGTACTTC.

The J gene is TRBJ2-7, the V gene TRBV29-1; tentative D call: TRBD1 (6 bases). CDR3 length: 14 amino acids. Germline values: CDR1 SQVTM, CDR2 ANQGSEA. The V and J ends lost 1 base and 2 bases respectively, with 12 bases between them. The CDR3 bases are TGCAGCGTTGAAGTCGCTGGGGGCGCCTACGAGCAGTACTTC. It codes for CSVEVAGGAYEQYF.

The chain carries TRBV30 and TRBJ2-7; 8 bases match TRBD2. Germline V gene lookup returns CDR1 GTSNPN and CDR2 SVGIG (reference sequence). This CDR3 is 15 amino acids long. With 2 bases clipped from V and 2 bases from J, the junction kept 8 bases outside the gene matches. The CDR3 region has the DNA TGTGCCTGGAGTTACGGGGGGGCCCGAACCTACGAGCAGTACTTC. Translated: CAWSYGGARTYEQYF.

The rearrangement uses TRBV6-1 and TRBJ2-7; possible D gene TRBD1, 5 bases. Per the germline V gene, CDR1 is MNHNS and CDR2 is SASEGT. V shed 6 bases and J shed 0 bases, with 9 bases lying between them. There are 13 residues in the CDR3. Here the CDR3 reads CASRPTASYEQYF. CDR3 nucleotide sequence: TGTGCCAGCAGACCGACAGCCTCCTACGAGCAGTACTTC.

The chain joins TRBV7-2 to TRBJ2-7; the D is unclear. The CDR3 sequence is 14 residues long. CDR1 is SGHTA, CDR2 FQGNSA, per germline. Trimming shortened V by 1 base and J by 2 bases, and 9 bases separated the two germline ends. The CDR3 reads CASSLDASTYEQYF. The CDR3 DNA sequence: TGTGCCAGCAGCTTAGACGCTAGTACCTACGAGCAGTACTTC.

This chain uses TRBV21-1 with TRBJ2-3; the DNA was not compared with TRBD2, the D call given in the table. TRBV21-1 is shown as a pseudogene. The CDR3 runs 14 residues. Here the CDR3 DNA reads TGTGCCAGCAGCATCGGAGCAGGAGGAGATACGCAGTATTTT. It yields the protein CASSIGAGGDTQYF.

The chain is built from TRBV6-1 and TRBJ2-7; 10 nucleotides match TRBD1. This CDR3 is built from 16 residues. CDR1 and CDR2 (germline): MNHNS, SASEGT. With V trimmed by 2 bases and J by 2 bases, 6 bases remained unmatched. In DNA form, the CDR3 reads TGTGCCAGCAGTGAATCCGAGGGACAGGGGACCTACGAGCAGTACTTC. The encoded protein is CASSESEGQGTYEQYF.

The rearrangement joins TRBV6-1 to TRBJ2-3; possibly TRBD2 for D (7 bases). Trimming took off 2 bases at V and 3 bases at J, with 12 bases between the two ends. In germline, CDR1 is MNHNS, CDR2 SASEGT. This CDR3 is 15 amino acids long. This chain's CDR3 is CASSERGGGTDTQYF. The CDR3, as DNA: TGTGCCAGCAGTGAAAGGGGGGGTGGAACAGATACGCAGTATTTT.

This clone was picked up a small number of times. This chain links TRBV5-1 with TRBJ2-7; perhaps TRBD2 as D (5 bases). The CDR3 loop spans 13 amino acids. From germline, CDR1 is SGHRS and CDR2 YFSETQ. V lost 0 bases, J lost 3 bases, and 7 bases lay in between. The CDR3 sequence is CASSLAGNYEQYF. In DNA, the CDR3 is TGCGCCAGCAGCTTGGCGGGAAACTACGAGCAGTACTTC.

The table lists this clone with a count of one. V usage is TRBV25-1 and J usage is TRBJ2-1; possible D gene TRBD2, 6 bases. CDR1 and CDR2 (germline): MGHDK, SYGVNS. V lost 4 bases and J 5 bases, leaving 12 bases between the germline ends. The CDR3 has 14 residues. In DNA, the CDR3 is TGTGCCAGCAGTGGGGTCGGGGGAAACAATGAGCAGTTCTTC. Protein product: CASSGVGGNNEQFF. The full variable domain, its missing parts supplied by reference TRBV25-1 and TRBJ2-1, is EADIYQTPRYLVIGTGKKITLECSQTMGHDKMYWYQQDPGMELHLIHYSYGVNSTEKGDLSSESTVSRIRTEHFPLTLESARPSHTSQYLCASSGVGGNNEQFFGPGTRLTVL.

This clone was counted only a few times. The rearrangement uses TRBV18 and TRBJ2-5, with 10 bases fitting TRBD2. Losses at the gene ends were 1 base for V and 4 bases for J; bases not matched to a gene: 6. Looked up from germline, CDR1 is KGHSH and CDR2 is LQKENI. There are 16 residues in the CDR3. The CDR3 region is CASSPLGSGRGETQYF. The CDR3, as DNA: TGTGCCAGCTCACCACTTGGCAGCGGGAGGGGAGAGACCCAGTACTTC.

CDR3 in amino acids: CASSFYRGSERQPQHF. The CDR3 coding sequence is TGTGCCAGCAGCTTTTATCGGGGGTCCGAGCGGCAGCCCCAGCATTTT. The rearrangement links TRBV5-4 to TRBJ1-5, with a tentative D call TRBD1 (5 bases). CDR1 and CDR2 (germline): SGHNT, YYREEE (reference sequence). This CDR3 spans 16 amino acids. V lost 2 bases to trimming and J lost 7 bases, with 19 bases between them.